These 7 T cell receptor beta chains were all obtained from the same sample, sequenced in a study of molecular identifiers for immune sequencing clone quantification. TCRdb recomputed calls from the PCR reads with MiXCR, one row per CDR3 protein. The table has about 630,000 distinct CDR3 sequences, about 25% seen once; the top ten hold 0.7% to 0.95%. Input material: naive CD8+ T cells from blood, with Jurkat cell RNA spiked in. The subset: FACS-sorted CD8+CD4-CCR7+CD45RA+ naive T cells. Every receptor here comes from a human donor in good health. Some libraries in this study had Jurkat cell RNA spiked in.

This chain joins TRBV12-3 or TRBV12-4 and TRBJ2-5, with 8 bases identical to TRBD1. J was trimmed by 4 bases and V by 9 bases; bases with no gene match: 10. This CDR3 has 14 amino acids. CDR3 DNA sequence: TGTGCCAGTAATCAGGGGGCAAGCGGAGAGACCCAGTACTTC. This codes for CASNQGASGETQYF.

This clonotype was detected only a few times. CDR3 in DNA: TGTGCCAGCAGTCTAACCTCCATCCTGGGACAGACTATACAGGAAGCTTTCTTT. This encodes CASSLTSILGQTIQEAFF. The J gene is TRBJ1-1, the V gene TRBV6-1; 7 nucleotides line up with TRBD1. Germline CDR1 reads MNHNS; CDR2 reads SASEGT. The CDR3 covers 18 residues. Losses at the gene ends were 5 bases for V and 8 bases for J; bases not matched to a gene: 23.

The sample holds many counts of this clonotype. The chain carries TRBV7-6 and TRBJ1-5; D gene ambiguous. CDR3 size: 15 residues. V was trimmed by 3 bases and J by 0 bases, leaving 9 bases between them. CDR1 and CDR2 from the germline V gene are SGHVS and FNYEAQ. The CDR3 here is CASSLLRYSNQPQHF. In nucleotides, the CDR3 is TGTGCCAGCAGCTTGTTGAGGTATAGCAATCAGCCCCAGCATTTT.

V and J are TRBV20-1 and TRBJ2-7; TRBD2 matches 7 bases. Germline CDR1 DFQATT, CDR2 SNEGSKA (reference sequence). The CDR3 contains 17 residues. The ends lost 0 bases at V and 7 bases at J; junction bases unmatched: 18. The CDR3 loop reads CSARDRGSGTITQEQYF. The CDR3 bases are TGCAGTGCTAGAGATCGGGGATCGGGGACTATCACCCAGGAGCAGTACTTC.

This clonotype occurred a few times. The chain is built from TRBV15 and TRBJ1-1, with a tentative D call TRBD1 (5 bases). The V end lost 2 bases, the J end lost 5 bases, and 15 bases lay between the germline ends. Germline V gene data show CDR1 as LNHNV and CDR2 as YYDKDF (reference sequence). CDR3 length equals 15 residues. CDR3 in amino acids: CATSRYRDGGTEAFF. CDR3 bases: TGTGCCACCAGCAGATACCGGGACGGTGGTACTGAAGCTTTCTTT.

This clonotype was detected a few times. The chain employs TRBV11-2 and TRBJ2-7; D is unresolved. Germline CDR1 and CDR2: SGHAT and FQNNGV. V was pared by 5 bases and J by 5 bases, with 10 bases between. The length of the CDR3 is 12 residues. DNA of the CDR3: TGTGCCAGCAGCCTTATGACCCACGAGCAGTACTTC. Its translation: CASSLMTHEQYF. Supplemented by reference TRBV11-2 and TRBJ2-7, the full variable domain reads EAGVAQSPRYKIIEKRQSVAFWCNPISGHATLYWYQQILGQGPKLLIQFQNNGVVDDSQLPKDRFSAERLKGVDSTLKIQPAKLEDSAVYLCASSLMTHEQYFGPGTRLTVT.

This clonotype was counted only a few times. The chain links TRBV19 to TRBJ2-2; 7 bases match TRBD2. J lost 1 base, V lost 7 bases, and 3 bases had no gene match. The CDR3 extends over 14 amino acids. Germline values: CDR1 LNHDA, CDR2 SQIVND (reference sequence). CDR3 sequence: CASKAGVNTGELFF. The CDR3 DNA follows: TGTGCCAGTAAGGCGGGGGTGAACACCGGGGAGCTGTTTTTT.